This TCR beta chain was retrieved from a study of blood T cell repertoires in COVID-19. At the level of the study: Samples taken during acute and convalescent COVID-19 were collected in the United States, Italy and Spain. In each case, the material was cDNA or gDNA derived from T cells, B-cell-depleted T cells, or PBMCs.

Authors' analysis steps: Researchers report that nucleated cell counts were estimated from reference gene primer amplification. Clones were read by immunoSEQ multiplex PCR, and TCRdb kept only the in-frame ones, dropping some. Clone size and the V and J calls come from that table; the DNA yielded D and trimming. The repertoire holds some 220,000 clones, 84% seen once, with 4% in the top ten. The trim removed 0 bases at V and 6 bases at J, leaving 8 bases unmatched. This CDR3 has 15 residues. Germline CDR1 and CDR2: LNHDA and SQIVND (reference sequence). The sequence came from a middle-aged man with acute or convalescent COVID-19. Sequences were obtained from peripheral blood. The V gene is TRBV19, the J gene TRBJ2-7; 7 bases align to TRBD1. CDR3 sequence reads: CASSIDDRVGGEQYF. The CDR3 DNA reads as TGTGCCAGTAGTATAGACGACAGGGTAGGAGGCGAGCAGTACTTC.